Listed below are T cell receptor beta chains from one sample, sequenced in a study of blood T cells in healthy people across ages. TCRdb ran MiXCR on the 5' RACE reads and lists one entry per CDR3 protein. The table shows hundreds of thousands of distinct CDR3 sequences, with roughly 43% occurring only once. Sequencing was performed on blood. The receptors shown here come from a man aged 80 or over in good health. CDR3s include the opening cysteine and the closing phenylalanine or tryptophan. The D gene is left open where the match is weak. Some rows mark clone size as missing; the rest say once, few, many or name a class of expanded clone.

>TRBV7-2|few|TRBJ2-3|NA
TGTGCCAGCGGCGGACAGCACACAGATACGCAGTATTTT
CASGGQHTDTQYF
>TRBV24-1|NA|TRBJ2-7|TRBD1
TGTGCCACCAGTGATCCGGGACAGGGGCACTCCGAGCAGTACTTC
CATSDPGQGHSEQYF
>TRBV20-1|few|TRBJ2-2|NA
TGCAGTGCTAGAGCGGTGCGCCGTAACACCGGGGAGCTGTTTTTT
CSARAVRRNTGELFF
>TRBV7-9|NA|TRBJ2-7|NA
TGTGCCAGCAGCCCCCAAGTTAGCAGCCACGAGCAGTACTTC
CASSPQVSSHEQYF
>TRBV12-3/TRBV12-4|NA|TRBJ1-6|NA
TGTGCCAGCAGTTTACGACCCAGGACAACAAATTCACCCCTCCACTTT
CASSLRPRTTNSPLHF
>TRBV6-4|NA|TRBJ2-2|NA
TGTGCCAGCAGTGTCACAGACACCGGGGAGCTGTTTTTT
CASSVTDTGELFF
>TRBV29-1|few|TRBJ2-2|NA
TGCAGCGTTGAAGATCCACTGGACAAGGGTGAGGCCGGGGAGCTGTTTTTT
CSVEDPLDKGEAGELFF
>TRBV12-3/TRBV12-4|NA|TRBJ2-6|NA
TGTGCCAGCAACAATGGGGCCAACGTCCTGACTTTC
CASNNGANVLTF
>TRBV5-1|NA|TRBJ2-3|TRBD2
TGCGCCAGCAGCCGGGGGGGGACTAGCGGGAGTCCAGATACGCAGTATTTT
CASSRGGTSGSPDTQYF
>TRBV19|NA|TRBJ2-1|NA
TGTGCCAGTACTAGGAGGGCCGCATACAATGAGCAGTTCTTC
CASTRRAAYNEQFF
>TRBV29-1|NA|TRBJ2-2|NA
TGCAGCGTTGAAGATAGGTGGCAGGGTGACACCGGGGAGCTGTTTTTT
CSVEDRWQGDTGELFF
>TRBV7-2|NA|TRBJ2-1|NA
TGTGCCAGCGGTCCGTTTGATGGTGGCTACAATGAGCAGTTCTTC
CASGPFDGGYNEQFF
>TRBV20-1|few|TRBJ2-3|NA
TGCAGCTGGGTAGCCGCCGGGACCTGGAGCACAGATACGCAGTATTTT
CSWVAAGTWSTDTQYF
>TRBV27|few|TRBJ1-1|TRBD1
TGTGCCAGCAGTCTCGGAGGGACAGGGAGTATATTAGGCACTGAAGCTTTCTTT
CASSLGGTGSILGTEAFF
>TRBV6-6|NA|TRBJ1-5|NA
TGTGCCAGCAGTTCGACTAGCGGGAGCAATCAGCCCCAGCATTTT
CASSSTSGSNQPQHF
>TRBV6-5|NA|TRBJ2-1|TRBD2
TGTGCCAGCAGGGGACTAGCGGGAGGGGACAATGAGCAGTTCTTC
CASRGLAGGDNEQFF
>TRBV29-1|many|TRBJ2-3|TRBD2
TGCAGCGTTGATTTGGGACTAGCGGGACGGGTTGATACGCAGTATTTT
CSVDLGLAGRVDTQYF
>TRBV6-1|NA|TRBJ2-1|TRBD2
TGTGCCAGCAGTGAAGGGCTAGCGGGGGGGCCTGGCTCCTACAATGAGCAGTTCTTC
CASSEGLAGGPGSYNEQFF
>TRBV7-9|NA|TRBJ2-7|NA
TGTGCCAGCAGCTTAGCAGTGGTTCAAACCGTAGACGAGCAGTACTTC
CASSLAVVQTVDEQYF
>TRBV7-2|NA|TRBJ2-7|NA
TGTGCCAGCAGCCCGCGGGCAGCGGCCTCCTACGAGCAGTACTTC
CASSPRAAASYEQYF
>TRBV15|NA|TRBJ2-1|NA
TGTGCCACCAGCAGAGTACACTCTGGGGGGCCAGAGGACAATGAGCAGTTCTTC
CATSRVHSGGPEDNEQFF
>TRBV5-1|NA|TRBJ2-1|TRBD2
TGCGCCAGCAGCTTGGGCCTTCCTCTCGCGGGAGGTGTGAATGAGCAGTTCTTC
CASSLGLPLAGGVNEQFF
>TRBV6-5|few|TRBJ1-2|NA
TGTGCCAGCAGTTACTCGCAGGCCCGCACGGTCTATGGCTACACCTTC
CASSYSQARTVYGYTF
>TRBV20-1|few|TRBJ2-7|NA
TGCAGTGCTAGTGGGTGGGGGAAGTCCTCCTACGAGCAGTACTTC
CSASGWGKSSYEQYF
>TRBV12-5|NA|TRBJ1-1|TRBD1
TGTGCTAGTGGTGCTACAGGGGGCACTGAAGCTTTCTTT
CASGATGGTEAFF
>TRBV9|NA|TRBJ2-1|NA
TGTGCCAGCAGCGTAGGGGGAACTTACTCCTATTACAATGAGCAGTTCTTC
CASSVGGTYSYYNEQFF
>TRBV5-8|few|TRBJ1-6|TRBD1
TGTGCCAGCAGCCGTTACGACAGGGGTGTTATTAATTCACCCCTCCACTTT
CASSRYDRGVINSPLHF
>TRBV28|NA|TRBJ2-7|TRBD2
TGTGCCAGCGGGAGGGCCTCCTACGAGCAGTACTTC
CASGRASYEQYF
>TRBV7-2|many|TRBJ2-7|NA
TGTGCCAGCAGCTTCAACATGGGGCGGACCTACGAGCAGTACTTC
CASSFNMGRTYEQYF
>TRBV20-1|NA|TRBJ2-1|NA
TGCAGTGCTAGCACCCCTAGGGGTCCAGGGAACGAGCAGTTCTTC
CSASTPRGPGNEQFF
>TRBV7-2|few|TRBJ1-4|NA
TGTGCCAGCAGCTCTTGGGACGGGGGAAAACTGTTTTTT
CASSSWDGGKLFF
>TRBV20-1|few|TRBJ2-7|NA
TGCAGTGCTAGACGTGTAGTGAGCTCCTACGAGCAGTACTTC
CSARRVVSSYEQYF
>TRBV7-2|once|TRBJ1-1|TRBD1
TGTGCCAGCAGCTTACCGACTCGGACAGGGGCCCGCCGGGAGACTGAAGCTTTCTTT
CASSLPTRTGARRETEAFF
>TRBV20-1|NA|TRBJ1-6|TRBD1
TGCAGTGCTAGGGACAGGAATTCACCCCTCCACTTT
CSARDRNSPLHF
>TRBV27|NA|TRBJ2-5|NA
TGTGCCAGCAGTCCGTACAGGGGCGGGATACAAGAGACCCAGTACTTC
CASSPYRGGIQETQYF
>TRBV6-2/TRBV6-3|many|TRBJ2-1|NA
TGTGCCAGCAGTAAGACGGGGGAACTGACCTACAATGAGCAGTTCTTC
CASSKTGELTYNEQFF
>TRBV5-1|NA|TRBJ2-1|TRBD2
TGCGCCAGCAGTTATACTACTAGCGGGAGGGCCCCCGGGCGCAATGAGCAGTTCTTC
CASSYTTSGRAPGRNEQFF
>TRBV5-1|few|TRBJ1-6|TRBD1
TGCGCCAGCAGCTTGGCAGGGGACAGACAATTCTCACCCCTCCACTTT
CASSLAGDRQFSPLHF
>TRBV9|NA|TRBJ2-1|TRBD2
TGTGCCAGCAGCCCCCGGACTAGAGATGAGCAGTTCTTC
CASSPRTRDEQFF
>TRBV4-2|NA|TRBJ2-7|NA
TGTGCCAGCAGCCAAGATGGACAGAGTAGCAATGAGCAGTACTTC
CASSQDGQSSNEQYF
>TRBV11-3|few|TRBJ2-7|TRBD1
TGTGCCAGCAGCTTAGGAGGGGGACAGAATTACGAGCAGTACTTC
CASSLGGGQNYEQYF
>TRBV20-1|many|TRBJ2-1|TRBD2
TGCAGTGCCGTAGCGGGACGCTCCTACAATGAGCAGTTCTTC
CSAVAGRSYNEQFF
>TRBV24-1|NA|TRBJ2-5|NA
TGTGCCACCAGCCTTCGGGAGACCCAGTACTTC
CATSLRETQYF
>TRBV20-1|few|TRBJ2-1|TRBD2
TGCAGTGCCCGGACTAGCGGGCGGTACAATGAGCAGTTCTTC
CSARTSGRYNEQFF
>TRBV5-5|few|TRBJ2-3|TRBD2
TGTGCCAGCAGCCCCCCTAGCGGGGCCCCAGATACGCAGTATTTT
CASSPPSGAPDTQYF
>TRBV5-1|few|TRBJ2-3|NA
TGCGCCAGCACAGGTGCGACCCCAGATACGCAGTATTTT
CASTGATPDTQYF
>TRBV4-1|NA|TRBJ2-1|NA
TGCGCCAGCAGCCAAGAGCCTGTGCCGGGGAGCGATGAGCAGTTCTTC
CASSQEPVPGSDEQFF
>TRBV5-6|few|TRBJ1-5|TRBD1
TGTGCCAGCAGCTTCCGTACAGGGGGTGGCAATCAGCCCCAGCATTTT
CASSFRTGGGNQPQHF
>TRBV12-3/TRBV12-4|many|TRBJ2-3|TRBD2
TGTGCCAGCAGTTCCGACGGACTAGCGGGTCACCCTAGCACAGATACGCAGTATTTT
CASSSDGLAGHPSTDTQYF
>TRBV6-6|few|TRBJ2-5|NA
TGTGCCAGCTCCCCGCTTCGAAATCCCCCAGAGACCCAGTACTTC
CASSPLRNPPETQYF
>TRBV5-1|NA|TRBJ1-1|TRBD1
TGCGCCACCGGGACAGGGGCCCGAAGCACTGAAGCTTTCTTT
CATGTGARSTEAFF
>TRBV18|NA|TRBJ2-3|TRBD1
TGTGCCAGCTCATTTCGGTCGGGACAGGGCCGTTTTGGTACGCAGTATTTT
CASSFRSGQGRFGTQYF
>TRBV6-2/TRBV6-3|many|TRBJ2-5|NA
TGTGCCAGCAGTTACTCGATGACAGAAGAGACCCAGTACTTC
CASSYSMTEETQYF
>TRBV24-1|NA|TRBJ2-5|NA
TGTGCCACCGAAATGCCCTCCAGTCGGGAGCAGTACTTC
CATEMPSSREQYF
>TRBV7-9|few|TRBJ2-6|TRBD1
TGTGCCAGCAGCAACAACAGGGGGCGTCTCTCTGGGGCCAACGTCCTGACTTTC
CASSNNRGRLSGANVLTF
>TRBV20-1|NA|TRBJ2-5|TRBD2
TGCAGTGCTAGAGATCAATTTGACGCGGGAGTGGTGTACCAAGAGACCCAGTACTTC
CSARDQFDAGVVYQETQYF
>TRBV4-3|NA|TRBJ1-5|NA
TGCGCCAGCAGCCAAGATTGGAGGAGGGCAGGCAATCAGCCCCAGCATTTT
CASSQDWRRAGNQPQHF
>TRBV6-5|NA|TRBJ2-5|TRBD2
TGTGCCAGCAGTTACTCGTCCGTAGCGGGAGGGTCTCAGGGTAGGGCCCAGTACTTC
CASSYSSVAGGSQGRAQYF
>TRBV7-2|NA|TRBJ1-5|TRBD1
TGTGCCAGCAGCTATACAGGGGATCAGCCCCAGCATTTT
CASSYTGDQPQHF
>TRBV11-2|once|TRBJ2-1|TRBD2
TGTGCCAGCAGCTTCCTAGCGGGCTCCTTCGGAGACAATGAGCAGTTCTTC
CASSFLAGSFGDNEQFF